The clone carrying this T cell receptor beta chain was counted once. What it recognizes is unknown. Profiling relied on immunoSEQ multiplex PCR, and the TCRdb table lists in-frame clones only, not all of them. The sample comprises about 140,000 clones, roughly 90% of which are singletons, and 1.9% rests with the top ten. V gave up 2 bases and J gave up 7 bases, with 6 bases separating them. The CDR3 length is 11 residues. CDR1 is SGHTS and CDR2 is YDEGEE in the germline V gene. This record belongs to a study of T cell responses to AZD1222 COVID-19 vaccine. Study results and limitations: Possibly, clonal diversity was underestimated; donors were largely white British and included more females. Spike-wide coverage was observed for vaccine-associated CD4 TCRs, with dominant responses at 160-218 and 743-854. Unmutated variant regions are reportedly the target of nearly half of TCRs that are spike-specific.

Pooled in the analysis were second doses at about 4 or about 12 weeks. The sequence was collected from an adult who received the AZD1222 COVID-19 vaccine. V is TRBV5-8 and J is TRBJ1-2; D not certain. This specimen was peripheral blood, taken 28 days after the second AZD1222 dose. In nucleotides, the CDR3 is TGTGCCAGCAGCTTTCGACTTGGCTACACCTTC. It is translated as CASSFRLGYTF.